The 24 T cell receptor beta chains in this list originate from one sample, sequenced in a study of cytomegalovirus exposure and HLA in healthy donors. PCR used 60 Vbeta primers and 13 Jbeta primers. The table came from immunoSEQ multiplex PCR; TCRdb's copy has only in-frame clones and leaves some out. Of under 200,000 clones listed, roughly 77% are singletons. The sequencing sample was made of PBMCs. All receptors derive from a man aged 45 to 65 in good health and CMV-seropositive.

This clone has a handful of counts. The V and J genes are TRBV7-2 and TRBJ2-2; D may be TRBD1 (7 bases). The V and J ends lost 2 bases and 5 bases respectively, with 15 bases between them. The germline CDR1 and CDR2 sequences are SGHTA and FQGNSA. This CDR3 is built from 16 residues. CDR3 region: CASSLQGVGGTGELFF. The CDR3 region has the DNA TGTGCCAGCAGCTTACAGGGGGTTGGAGGGACCGGGGAGCTGTTTTTT.

The chain is built from TRBV5-1 and TRBJ2-5; 10 positions agree with TRBD1. The J call may be in error: the DNA end matches TRBJ2-7 better. Germline CDR1 reads SGHRS; CDR2 reads YFSETQ. The CDR3 extends over 16 amino acids. The CDR3 DNA follows: TGCGCCAGCAGCGTGCCCGCCGACAGGGGGCCATACGAGCAGTACTTC. Translation: CASSVPADRGPYEQYF.

The chain joins TRBV9 to TRBJ2-1; 8 bases fit TRBD1. Germline loops: CDR1 SGDLS, CDR2 YYNGEE. J lost 6 bases, V lost 2 bases, and 4 bases had no gene match. CDR3 size: 14 residues. CDR3 sequence (DNA): TGTGCCAGCAGCGTTGCAGGACAGGGCAATGAGCAGTTCTTC. Its translation is CASSVAGQGNEQFF.

J is TRBJ2-5 and V is TRBV2; 7 bases agree with TRBD1. Trimming took 9 bases from V and 2 from J; bases not matched to a gene: 6. Germline V gives CDR1 SNHLY, CDR2 FYNNEI. This CDR3 spans 13 amino acids. The CDR3 DNA follows: TGTGCCAGTGTCCGGGACAGACAAGAGACCCAGTACTTC. It translates to CASVRDRQETQYF.

This rearrangement joins TRBV15 to TRBJ2-5, with a weak D call TRBD1 (8 bases). The germline V gene has CDR1 LNHNV and CDR2 YYDKDF (reference sequence). CDR3 size: 16 residues. Trimming stripped 5 bases from V and 4 bases from J, with 20 bases between. CDR3 sequence: CATSGHRGGAGETQYF. The CDR3 region has the DNA TGTGCCACCAGCGGACACAGGGGGGGGGCGGGAGAGACCCAGTACTTC.

This chain links TRBV6-1 with TRBJ2-3; D perhaps matches TRBD1 (6 bases). Germline CDR1 is MNHNS and CDR2 is SASEGT. The CDR3 runs to 13 residues. V shed 5 bases and J shed 6 bases, with 12 bases lying between them. The CDR3, as DNA: TGTGCCAGCAGTAGGGGGTTAGTGGATACGCAGTATTTT. It encodes CASSRGLVDTQYF.

The V call is TRBV21-1, the J call TRBJ2-5; TRBD2 was called by the table and not checked on the DNA. TRBV21-1 is marked as a pseudogene. The CDR3 totals 16 residues. The CDR3 nucleotides are TGTGCCAGCAGCACCCAAGGACTAGCGTTCAGAGAGACCCAGTACTTC. Its protein product is CASSTQGLAFRETQYF.

The V and J genes are TRBV6-5 and TRBJ1-2; a possible D gene is TRBD1 (5 bases). Germline assignment: CDR1 MNHEY and CDR2 SVGAGI. The CDR3 has 13 amino acids. V was trimmed by 6 bases and J by 1 base, leaving 9 bases between them. The CDR3 reads CASSHGGNYGYTF. CDR3 nucleotides: TGTGCCAGCAGCCACGGGGGTAACTATGGCTACACCTTC.

J is TRBJ2-5 and V is TRBV2, with 14 nucleotides matching TRBD2. The CDR3 is 16 amino acids. Trimming at V came to 5 bases and at J to 5 bases, leaving 7 bases not matched to a gene. Per germline, CDR1 SNHLY and CDR2 FYNNEI. The CDR3, as DNA: TGTGCCAGCAGTTATGGACTAGCGGGGGGTGGGGAGACCCAGTACTTC. It specifies CASSYGLAGGGETQYF.

The CDR3 loop reads CATTESRVISSGNTIYF. The CDR3 nucleotides read TGTGCCACTACTGAATCCCGAGTTATTAGCTCTGGAAACACCATATATTTT. The chain carries TRBV28 and TRBJ1-3; D ambiguous. V was clipped by 10 bases and J by 0 bases, with 22 bases between them. There are 17 residues in the CDR3. Germline values: CDR1 MDHEN, CDR2 SYDVKM. Combining the CDR3 with reference TRBV28 and TRBJ1-3 gives the whole variable domain DVKVTQSSRYLVKRTGEKVFLECVQDMDHENMFWYRQDPGLGLRLIYFSYDVKMKEKGDIPEGYSVSREKKERFSLILESASTNQTSMYLCATTESRVISSGNTIYFGEGSWLTVV.

This clone appeared a single time. The chain couples TRBV5-1 to TRBJ1-6; 9 bases fit TRBD1. CDR1 and CDR2 from the germline V gene are SGHRS and YFSETQ. The CDR3 runs to 16 residues. The V gene end was trimmed by 4 bases and the J gene end by 4 bases; junction bases not matched to a gene: 6. This CDR3 reads CASSIGTGPYNSPLHF. CDR3 DNA sequence: TGCGCCAGCAGCATCGGGACAGGGCCTTATAATTCACCCCTCCACTTT.

Worth noting for this clone: Other DNA sequences in the sample encode the same CDR3. This chain joins TRBV12-5 and TRBJ1-2; D gene ambiguous. V dropped 3 bases and J dropped 4 bases, with 9 bases sitting between them. This CDR3 has 13 residues. Germline CDR1 reads LGHNT; CDR2 reads FRNRAP. Here the CDR3 DNA reads TGTGCTAGTGGTTTTGGAGCGCTCTATGGCTACACCTTC. Protein sequence: CASGFGALYGYTF.

The rearrangement uses TRBV11-2 and TRBJ2-3; D not certain. This CDR3 spans 14 amino acids. Germline loops: CDR1 SGHAT, CDR2 FQNNGV. Trimming cost V 1 base and J 4 bases, with 9 bases left between them. CDR3 in DNA: TGTGCCAGCAGCTTAGGGTACAACGCAGATACGCAGTATTTT. It specifies CASSLGYNADTQYF.

The chain recombines TRBV18 with TRBJ2-7, with D unclear. The CDR3 sequence is 13 residues long. Trimming pared 1 base from V and 2 bases from J, leaving 6 bases between. Germline assignment: CDR1 KGHSH and CDR2 LQKENI. CDR3 in amino acids: CASSPLGAYEQYF. The CDR3 DNA sequence: TGTGCCAGCTCACCACTAGGAGCCTACGAGCAGTACTTC.

The chain recombines TRBV4-1 with TRBJ1-4; possibly TRBD1 for D (6 bases). Trimming left V 4 bases short and J 4 bases short, with 10 bases between. CDR3 length: 14 amino acids. From germline, CDR1 is MGHRA and CDR2 YSYEKL. The CDR3 region is CASSRGGVNEKLFF. DNA for the CDR3: TGCGCCAGCAGCCGAGGGGGAGTTAATGAAAAACTGTTTTTT.

This rearrangement joins TRBV27 to TRBJ1-1, with D perhaps TRBD1 (6 bases). Germline V gene lookup returns CDR1 MNHEY and CDR2 SMNVEV (reference sequence). The CDR3 sequence is 14 residues long. Trimming pared 3 bases from V and 0 bases from J, leaving 8 bases between. In DNA, the CDR3 is TGTGCCAGCAGTTTCCAGGGGTTGAACACTGAAGCTTTCTTT. Protein sequence: CASSFQGLNTEAFF.

The chain links TRBV10-1 to TRBJ2-7, with TRBD2 as a possible D gene (5 bases). Trimming pared 0 bases from V and 0 bases from J, leaving 9 bases between. Germline V gene data show CDR1 as WNHNN and CDR2 as SYGVQD (reference sequence). There are 15 residues in the CDR3. CDR3 sequence (DNA): TGCGCCAGCAGTGAGTCTAGCGAGATCTCCTACGAGCAGTACTTC. It is translated as CASSESSEISYEQYF.

This sequence joins TRBV7-8 and TRBJ2-5; TRBD2 aligns across 8 bases. Trimming removed 5 bases from V and 0 bases from J; junction bases left unmatched: 8. Germline assignment: CDR1 SGHVS and CDR2 FQNEAQ. The CDR3 sequence is 16 residues long. CDR3 sequence: CASSPRGGQYQETQYF. The DNA of the CDR3 is TGTGCCAGCAGCCCCCGGGGGGGCCAGTACCAAGAGACCCAGTACTTC. The whole variable domain, remainder taken from reference TRBV7-8 and TRBJ2-5, is GAGVSQSPRYKVAKRGQDVALRCDPISGHVSLFWYQQALGQGPEFLTYFQNEAQLDKSGLPSDRFFAERPEGSVSTLKIQRTQQEDSAVYLCASSPRGGQYQETQYFGPGTRLLVL.

This chain links TRBV6-6 with TRBJ1-5, with D perhaps matching TRBD1 (5 bases). This CDR3 is built from 13 residues. V lost 5 bases, J lost 5 bases, and 10 bases lay in between. Germline V CDR1 and CDR2: MNHNY, SVGAGI (reference sequence). The CDR3 DNA is TGTGCCAGCAGTCCACCGGGGGATCAGCCCCAGCATTTT. Amino acids: CASSPPGDQPQHF.

The genes are TRBV2 and TRBJ2-2; 7 nucleotides line up with TRBD2. This CDR3 has 13 residues. CDR1 is SNHLY, CDR2 FYNNEI, per germline. Trimming cost V 10 bases and J 1 base; bases outside gene matches: 3. The CDR3: CANRGENTGELFF. For the CDR3, the DNA is TGTGCCAACCGGGGGGAGAACACCGGGGAGCTGTTTTTT. The full variable domain, rest sourced from reference TRBV2 and TRBJ2-2, is EPEVTQTPSHQVTQMGQEVILRCVPISNHLYFYWYRQILGQKVEFLVSFYNNEISEKSEIFDDQFSVERPDGSNFTLKIRSTKLEDSAMYFCANRGENTGELFFGEGSRLTVL.

CDR3 nucleotide sequence: TGTGCCAGCAGAGGACAGGGGGCCTCCTACGAGCAGTACTTC. This codes for CASRGQGASYEQYF. V and J are TRBV6-5 and TRBJ2-7, with 11 bases identical to TRBD1. Germline CDR1 is MNHEY and CDR2 is SVGAGI. Unmatched junction bases numbered 1, after V lost 6 bases and J lost 0 bases. The CDR3 covers 14 residues.

This chain joins TRBV6-5 and TRBJ2-7; D is perhaps TRBD2 (6 bases). The length of the CDR3 is 16 residues. CDR1 and CDR2 from the germline V gene are MNHEY and SVGAGI. The V end was cut by 0 bases, the J end by 1 base, with 13 bases between. The CDR3 protein is CASSYSWAGGSYEQYF. CDR3 DNA sequence: TGTGCCAGCAGTTACTCGTGGGCAGGAGGGTCCTACGAGCAGTACTTC.

The sample holds one count of this clone. The CDR3 spells CSATPGQRTYNEQFF. The CDR3 bases are TGCAGCGCCACCCCGGGACAGCGGACCTACAATGAGCAGTTCTTC. V usage is TRBV29-1 and J usage is TRBJ2-1, with 7 bases aligning to TRBD1. Germline V gives CDR1 SQVTM, CDR2 ANQGSEA. J lost 2 bases, V lost 7 bases, and 11 bases had no gene match. The CDR3 contains 15 residues.

The V and J genes are TRBV4-2 and TRBJ2-7; D is undetermined. Trimming stripped 2 bases from V and 6 bases from J, with 8 bases between. Germline V gene sequence: CDR1 LGHNA, CDR2 YNFKEQ. This CDR3 comprises 12 residues. DNA of the CDR3: TGTGCCAGCAGCCAATCGAGGTTCGAGCAGTACTTC. It codes for CASSQSRFEQYF.